The 5 T cell receptor beta chains in this list originate from one sample, sequenced in a study of response to subunit inactivated influenza vaccine. From the RT-PCR reads, TCRdb called clonotypes with MiXCR, one entry per CDR3 protein. The data contain 650,000 or so distinct CDR3 sequences, 14% of them singletons. Here the sequenced sample was PBMCs from blood, taken less than 15 days before vaccination. The receptors were gathered from a man aged 45-65 years who received an inactivated influenza vaccine.

CDR3 nucleotides: TGTGCCAGCAGTTTATGGTTAGCGGGGTTCACAGATACGCAGTATTTT. Translating gives CASSLWLAGFTDTQYF. The V call is TRBV12-3 or TRBV12-4, the J call TRBJ2-3; 8 nucleotides align to TRBD2. CDR3 length: 16 residues. J gave up 2 bases and V 2 bases, and 6 bases lay outside the gene matches.

The chain combines TRBV18 with TRBJ2-5; weak D call: TRBD1 (5 bases). With 4 bases removed from V and 5 bases from J, the gap between germline ends came to 20 bases. The germline V gene has CDR1 KGHSH and CDR2 LQKENI. This CDR3 is built from 16 residues. The CDR3 DNA sequence: TGTGCCAGCTCACGCGATCCGCCAGGGTACGGGGAGACCCAGTACTTC. The encoded protein is CASSRDPPGYGETQYF.

This chain uses TRBV11-2 with TRBJ2-1; D is uncertain. The CDR3 is 13 residues long. V was trimmed by 1 base and J by 7 bases, leaving 8 bases between them. Germline values: CDR1 SGHAT, CDR2 FQNNGV. CDR3 sequence (DNA): TGTGCCAGCAGCTTAGTGAACGGGAATGAGCAGTTCTTC. Translated: CASSLVNGNEQFF.

The chain combines TRBV2 with TRBJ2-7; TRBD1 or TRBD2 may be the D gene (5 bases each). V was trimmed by 5 bases and J by 0 bases, leaving 17 bases between them. Germline loops: CDR1 SNHLY, CDR2 FYNNEI. The length of the CDR3 is 16 residues. Here the CDR3 DNA reads TGTGCCAGCAGTCCCCTCTCCGGGGCGAGCTCCTACGAGCAGTACTTC. As protein: CASSPLSGASSYEQYF. The full variable domain, completed using reference TRBV2 and TRBJ2-7, is EPEVTQTPSHQVTQMGQEVILRCVPISNHLYFYWYRQILGQKVEFLVSFYNNEISEKSEIFDDQFSVERPDGSNFTLKIRSTKLEDSAMYFCASSPLSGASSYEQYFGPGTRLTVT.

This chain joins TRBV20-1 and TRBJ2-5; 11 bases are a match to TRBD2. CDR3 size: 14 residues. The germline gives CDR1 DFQATT, CDR2 SNEGSKA (reference sequence). V shed 3 bases and J 5 bases; nucleotides not matched to a gene: 5. The CDR3 nucleotides are TGCAGTGCTAGTGTTAGCGGGAGGGAGGAGACCCAGTACTTC. This encodes CSASVSGREETQYF.